The rows below give T cell receptor beta chains drawn from one sample of a study of blood T cell repertoires in COVID-19. The data were produced by immunoSEQ multiplex PCR, yet TCRdb's version contains in-frame clones alone and is incomplete. The data hold approximately 230,000 clones, with around 85% observed a single time. The sequenced material came from peripheral blood. The receptors were gathered from a woman aged 40 to 50 with active or convalescent COVID-19. Both conserved end residues are part of each CDR3. The order of the fields is clone size, D gene, V gene, J gene, CDR3 DNA, CDR3 protein. A D gene is named only where the DNA matches it firmly. Part of the rows lack a size; the others show once, few, many or a class for expanded clones.

clone size: few; D gene: TRBD1; V gene: TRBV18; J gene: TRBJ1-1; CDR3 DNA: TGTGCCAGCTCACCTTCAGGGGGTTTGAACACTGAAGCTTTCTTT; CDR3 protein: CASSPSGGLNTEAFF
clone size: -; D gene: TRBD1; V gene: TRBV2; J gene: TRBJ2-5; CDR3 DNA: TGTGCCAGCAGTGAAACGACAGGGCAAGAGACCCAGTACTTC; CDR3 protein: CASSETTGQETQYF
clone size: -; D gene: TRBD2; V gene: TRBV18; J gene: TRBJ2-1; CDR3 DNA: TGTGCCAGCTCACCACTAGGACTAGCGGGGAGCAATGAGCAGTTCTTC; CDR3 protein: CASSPLGLAGSNEQFF
clone size: -; D gene: -; V gene: TRBV2; J gene: TRBJ1-5; CDR3 DNA: TGTGCCAGCAGCTTCCGGACATTTAGCAATCAGCCCCAGCATTTT; CDR3 protein: CASSFRTFSNQPQHF
clone size: -; D gene: -; V gene: TRBV30; J gene: TRBJ1-4; CDR3 DNA: TGTGCCTGGAGTCCAACAGGGTTAACTAATGAAAAACTGTTTTTT; CDR3 protein: CAWSPTGLTNEKLFF
clone size: -; D gene: -; V gene: TRBV23-1; J gene: TRBJ2-3; CDR3 DNA: TGCGCCAGCAGTCAAGGCGAAACAGGGAGAGATACGCAGTATTTT; CDR3 protein: CASSQGETGRDTQYF
clone size: -; D gene: -; V gene: TRBV11-2; J gene: TRBJ2-7; CDR3 DNA: TGTGCCAGCAGCTCCCAGGGCCTGTACGAGCAGTACTTC; CDR3 protein: CASSSQGLYEQYF
clone size: once; D gene: -; V gene: TRBV12-3/TRBV12-4; J gene: TRBJ2-5; CDR3 DNA: TGTGCCAGCAGTTTACGGGATAAAGAGACCCAGTACTTC; CDR3 protein: CASSLRDKETQYF
clone size: -; D gene: -; V gene: TRBV10-3; J gene: TRBJ2-4; CDR3 DNA: TGTGCCATCAGTGAAGGGGCGGCCAAAAACATTCAGTACTTC; CDR3 protein: CAISEGAAKNIQYF
clone size: -; D gene: -; V gene: TRBV19; J gene: TRBJ1-2; CDR3 DNA: TGTGCCAGTAGTATAGGAGACTATGGCTACACCTTC; CDR3 protein: CASSIGDYGYTF
clone size: -; D gene: -; V gene: TRBV5-5; J gene: TRBJ2-3; CDR3 DNA: TGTGCCAGCAGCTTGGGGCAGGGCTCAGATACGCAGTATTTT; CDR3 protein: CASSLGQGSDTQYF
clone size: -; D gene: -; V gene: TRBV10-2; J gene: TRBJ1-1; CDR3 DNA: TGCGCCAGCAGTCCCCCAGGGCAAGCACCTGAAGCTTTCTTT; CDR3 protein: CASSPPGQAPEAFF
clone size: -; D gene: TRBD2; V gene: TRBV19; J gene: TRBJ2-3; CDR3 DNA: TGTGCCAGTAGTTCGGGGGGGTTGACAGATACGCAGTATTTT; CDR3 protein: CASSSGGLTDTQYF
clone size: -; D gene: TRBD1; V gene: TRBV27; J gene: TRBJ1-3; CDR3 DNA: TGTGCCAGCAGTCGACAGGGGTCCGGAAACACCATATATTTT; CDR3 protein: CASSRQGSGNTIYF
clone size: few; D gene: TRBD2; V gene: TRBV28; J gene: TRBJ2-3; CDR3 DNA: TGTGCCAGCATCGAGCGGGGGGGCCCAGATACGCAGTATTTT; CDR3 protein: CASIERGGPDTQYF
clone size: -; D gene: -; V gene: TRBV9; J gene: TRBJ1-1; CDR3 DNA: TGTGCCAGCAGCGTTACAGTGAACACTGAAGCTTTCTTT; CDR3 protein: CASSVTVNTEAFF
clone size: -; D gene: TRBD2; V gene: TRBV6-1; J gene: TRBJ2-3; CDR3 DNA: TGTGCCAGCAGTGAACTGGCGGGGGGTCTTCTTAGCACAGATACGCAGTATTTT; CDR3 protein: CASSELAGGLLSTDTQYF
clone size: once; D gene: TRBD1; V gene: TRBV28; J gene: TRBJ1-6; CDR3 DNA: TGTGCCAGCAGCCCCAACAGGGGTAGAGGGTCACCCCTCCACTTT; CDR3 protein: CASSPNRGRGSPLHF